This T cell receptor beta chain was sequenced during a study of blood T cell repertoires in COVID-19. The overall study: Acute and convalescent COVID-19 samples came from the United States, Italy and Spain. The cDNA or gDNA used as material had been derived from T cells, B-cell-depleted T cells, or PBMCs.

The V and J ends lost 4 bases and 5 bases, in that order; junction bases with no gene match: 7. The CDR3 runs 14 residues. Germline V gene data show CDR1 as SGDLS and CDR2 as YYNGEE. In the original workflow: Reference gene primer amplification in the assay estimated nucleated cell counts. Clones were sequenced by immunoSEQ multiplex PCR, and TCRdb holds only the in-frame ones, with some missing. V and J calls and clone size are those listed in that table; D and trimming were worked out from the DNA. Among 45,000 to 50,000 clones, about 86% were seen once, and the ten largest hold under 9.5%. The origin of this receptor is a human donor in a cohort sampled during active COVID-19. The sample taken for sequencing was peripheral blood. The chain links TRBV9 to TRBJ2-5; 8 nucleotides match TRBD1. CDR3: CASSSGDRLETQYF. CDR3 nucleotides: TGTGCCAGCAGCTCCGGGGACAGGTTGGAGACCCAGTACTTC.